The 9 T cell receptor beta chains below were found in one sample sequenced in a study of blood T cell repertoires in COVID-19. The repertoire was sequenced with immunoSEQ multiplex PCR; TCRdb's copy has only in-frame clones and lacks some. The sample contains 400,000 to 500,000 clones, over 75% of which appear only once. Sequenced input: PBMCs or T cells enriched from blood (not recorded which). These receptors came from a woman under 30 who had been exposed to COVID-19.

This chain joins TRBV5-6 and TRBJ1-2, with TRBD1 matching 7 bases. CDR1 and CDR2 (germline): SGHDT, YYEEEE. V lost 4 bases, J lost 1 base, and 4 bases stayed unmatched. The CDR3 runs 14 residues. The CDR3 reads CASSADRFNYGYTF. The DNA for the CDR3 is TGTGCCAGCAGCGCGGACAGGTTTAACTATGGCTACACCTTC.

The chain has TRBV5-1 and TRBJ2-1; a possible D gene is TRBD2 (6 bases). V was cut by 4 bases and J by 4 bases, with 9 bases left in between. Germline V gene data show CDR1 as SGHRS and CDR2 as YFSETQ. The CDR3 extends over 13 amino acids. The CDR3: CASSRDLYNEQFF. The CDR3 DNA reads TGCGCCAGCAGCCGGGACTTGTACAATGAGCAGTTCTTC.

The chain has TRBV6-6 and TRBJ1-2; possible D gene TRBD1, 5 bases. In germline, CDR1 is MNHNY, CDR2 SVGAGI (reference sequence). Trimming removed 5 bases from V and 3 bases from J, with 10 bases in between. The CDR3 covers 13 residues. The chain's CDR3 is CASSRGPDYGYTF. For the CDR3, the DNA is TGTGCCAGCAGTAGGGGCCCTGACTATGGCTACACCTTC.

The chain carries TRBV28 and TRBJ2-7; 8 nucleotides line up with TRBD1. The ends lost 7 bases at V and 2 bases at J; junction bases unmatched: 4. This CDR3 has 13 residues. From germline, CDR1 is MDHEN and CDR2 SYDVKM. The CDR3 region is CASTSGGPYEQYF. CDR3 DNA: TGTGCCAGCACCTCAGGGGGCCCCTACGAGCAGTACTTC.

The chain is built from TRBV3-1 (or the pseudogene TRBV3-2) and TRBJ1-5; D remains ambiguous. This CDR3 region has 15 residues. From germline, CDR1 is LGHDT and CDR2 YNNKEL (reference sequence). The V end lost 0 bases, the J end lost 7 bases, and 13 bases lay between the germline ends. The CDR3 reads CASSQDCARRQPQHF. CDR3 DNA: TGTGCCAGCAGCCAAGATTGTGCTCGCAGGCAGCCCCAGCATTTT.

With regard to this clone: One junction end does not reproduce the germline sequence, and a read error may be involved. The chain combines TRBV4-1 with TRBJ1-1; 11 bases map to TRBD1. The CDR3 runs 19 residues. Germline assignment: CDR1 MGHRA and CDR2 YSYEKL. The DNA for the CDR3 is TGCGCCAGCAGCGAAGAGGTTTCAGGACAGGGGGCGGCAAGGACTGAAGCTTTCTTT. As protein: CASSEEVSGQGAARTEAFF.

The rearrangement links TRBV28 to TRBJ2-3, with TRBD1 matching over 8 bases. CDR3 length: 14 amino acids. V lost 5 bases and J lost 6; bases outside the gene matches: 7. Germline loops: CDR1 MDHEN, CDR2 SYDVKM. CDR3 in DNA: TGTGCCAGCAGTCGTGACAGGGGTAAGGATACGCAGTATTTT. Its protein product is CASSRDRGKDTQYF.

V is TRBV11-2 and J is TRBJ2-7; maybe TRBD1 (6 bases). CDR3 size: 15 residues. Germline loops: CDR1 SGHAT, CDR2 FQNNGV. The germline V and J ends were trimmed by 6 bases and 2 bases, with 17 bases remaining between them. This CDR3 is CASSPRGSYTYEQYF. The CDR3 DNA sequence: TGTGCCAGCAGTCCAAGGGGGTCCTATACCTACGAGCAGTACTTC.

The chain links TRBV12-3 or TRBV12-4 to TRBJ2-1; TRBD2 matches at 12 bases. This CDR3 spans 13 amino acids. The V gene end was trimmed by 7 bases and the J gene end by 13 bases; junction bases not matched to a gene: 8. Here the CDR3 reads CASKTLAGGPQFF. CDR3 coding DNA: TGTGCCAGCAAGACTCTAGCGGGAGGGCCTCAGTTCTTC.